Following are 10 T cell receptor beta chains from one sample sequenced in a study of blood T cell repertoires in COVID-19. Clones were sequenced by immunoSEQ multiplex PCR, and TCRdb holds only the in-frame ones, with some missing. Found here are around 99,000 clones, over 80% of them singletons; the top ten hold 15% to 20%. The sample was peripheral blood. These receptors were obtained from a woman aged 55-75 years with acute or convalescent COVID-19.

The chain joins TRBV7-9 to TRBJ2-1, with D possibly matching TRBD2 (6 bases). V was cut by 5 bases and J by 4 bases, with 18 bases left in between. This CDR3 is 16 amino acids long. Germline V gene data show CDR1 as SEHNR and CDR2 as FQNEAQ (reference sequence). Written as DNA, the CDR3 is TGTGCCAGCAGCCCCCGAGTGGGAGGAAAGTACAATGAGCAGTTCTTC. As protein: CASSPRVGGKYNEQFF. The entire variable domain, with the rest obtained from reference TRBV7-9 and TRBJ2-1, is as follows: DTGVSQNPRHKITKRGQNVTFRCDPISEHNRLYWYRQTLGQGPEFLTYFQNEAQLEKSRLLSDRFSAERPKGSFSTLEIQRTEQGDSAMYLCASSPRVGGKYNEQFFGPGTRLTVL.

This clone was found a few times. The chain is built from TRBV6-5 and TRBJ2-1; 9 bases are a match to TRBD2. The CDR3 is 13 amino acids. CDR1 MNHEY and CDR2 SVGAGI come from the germline V gene. V gave up 7 bases and J gave up 6 bases; unmatched junction bases: 4. The CDR3 sequence: CASIQAGGNEQFF. The CDR3 nucleotides read TGTGCCAGCATACAAGCGGGAGGCAATGAGCAGTTCTTC.

This clone came up a few times. This chain uses TRBV7-9 with TRBJ1-1; D not resolved. V was trimmed by 5 bases and J by 4 bases, leaving 14 bases between them. CDR3 length equals 14 residues. Germline V gene lookup returns CDR1 SEHNR and CDR2 FQNEAQ (reference sequence). The CDR3 reads CASSTGSRATEAFF. CDR3 nucleotides: TGTGCCAGCAGCACGGGTTCCCGAGCCACTGAAGCTTTCTTT.

Remarks on this clone: One junction end disagrees with the germline gene, perhaps due to a read error. The chain employs TRBV7-7 and TRBJ2-7; D perhaps matches TRBD1 (5 bases). CDR1 and CDR2 from the germline V gene are SSHAT and FNYEAQ (reference sequence). This CDR3 has 13 amino acids. DNA of the CDR3: TGTGCTAGCAGCTTAGGATCACAGGACGAGCAGTACTTC. Encoded protein: CASSLGSQDEQYF.

This chain uses TRBV28 with TRBJ2-1; 12 bases match TRBD2. V lost 6 bases, J lost 7 bases, and 7 bases stayed unmatched. The germline V gene has CDR1 MDHEN and CDR2 SYDVKM. The CDR3 totals 15 residues. The CDR3 region is CASRLRLAGENEQFF. DNA for the CDR3: TGTGCCAGCAGATTGAGACTAGCGGGAGAGAATGAGCAGTTCTTC.

This chain joins TRBV7-9 and TRBJ1-4, with D possibly matching TRBD1 (6 bases). CDR3 size: 16 residues. Germline-derived CDR1 and CDR2 are SEHNR and FQNEAQ (reference sequence). V lost 2 bases to trimming and J lost 3 bases, with 13 bases between them. In nucleotides, the CDR3 is TGTGCCAGCAGCTTAATTTTAAGACAGGCTAATGAAAAACTGTTTTTT. The encoded protein is CASSLILRQANEKLFF.

V gene TRBV18 combines with J gene TRBJ1-4; 10 nucleotides align to TRBD1. V was clipped by 3 bases and J by 8 bases; unmatched bases: 6. The V gene's germline CDR1 is KGHSH and CDR2 LQKENI. This CDR3 has 15 residues. The CDR3 region is CASSPRQGADEKLFF. CDR3 nucleotides: TGTGCCAGCTCACCGAGACAGGGGGCGGACGAAAAACTGTTTTTT.

The chain combines TRBV21-1 with TRBJ2-3; TRBD1 is the table's D call and was not checked against the DNA. TRBV21-1 is an annotated pseudogene. The CDR3 extends over 17 amino acids. CDR3: CASSKNEPPTGADTQYF. The CDR3, as DNA: TGTGCCAGCAGCAAAAACGAGCCCCCGACAGGTGCAGATACGCAGTATTTT.

J is TRBJ2-1 and V is TRBV29-1; TRBD2 aligns across 8 bases. The CDR3 is 12 residues long. V shed 4 bases, J shed 10 bases, and the junction held 6 bases outside the gene matches. CDR1 is SQVTM, CDR2 ANQGSEA, per germline. The CDR3 nucleotides read TGCAGCGTTGTGGCGGGAGGCGGGGAGCAGTTCTTC. It is translated as CSVVAGGGEQFF.

This chain joins TRBV6-1 and TRBJ1-5, with 8 bases aligning to TRBD1. Unmatched junction bases numbered 1, after V lost 4 bases and J lost 2 bases. Germline CDR1 MNHNS, CDR2 SASEGT. The CDR3 loop spans 14 amino acids. The CDR3 DNA is TGTGCCAGCAGTGGACAGGGGCGCAATCAGCCCCAGCATTTT. Its translation is CASSGQGRNQPQHF.